This T cell receptor beta chain was captured by sequencing in a study of blood T cell repertoires in COVID-19. As for the study in general: The study drew acute and convalescent COVID-19 samples from the United States, Italy and Spain. From T cells, B-cell-depleted T cells, or PBMCs came the material, which was cDNA or gDNA.

The CDR3 length is 16 residues. Germline CDR1 and CDR2: KGHDR and SFDVKD. After removal of 2 bases from V and 2 bases from J, the junction contained 5 bases not matched to a gene. TCRdb keeps only in-frame clones here, not all; method: immunoSEQ multiplex PCR. This table has about 260,000 clones, around 80% appearing once. The chain couples TRBV24-1 to TRBJ2-1; 7 bases match TRBD2. The source material was peripheral blood. The clonotype originates from a woman older than 75 with acute or convalescent COVID-19. CDR3 nucleotide sequence: TGTGCCACCAGTGATTCCCGCGGGAGTCCCTACAATGAGCAGTTCTTC. Translated, it gives CATSDSRGSPYNEQFF.